One and the same sample provided the 13 T cell receptor beta chains below, sequenced in a study of blood T cell repertoires in COVID-19 (dated by TCRdb to 2018 to 2020). To prepare the library, the immunoSEQ multiplex PCR assay was applied. Imported from immuneACCESS, the table was reduced by TCRdb to in-frame sequences with V and J called. These copies leave out some clones; in studies compared against another copy, an unresolved V gene accounts for under half, and the cause of the remainder is not known. Recorded for this sample are 120,000 to 150,000 clones; around nine tenths of them occurred a single time. Roughly 2% of the sample is taken by the ten largest. The sequenced sample was peripheral blood. These receptors originate from a human donor in a cohort sampled during active COVID-19.

The gene calls are TRBV4-2 and TRBJ1-4; the match to TRBD1 covers 11 bases. The CDR3 is 17 residues long. Germline V gives CDR1 LGHNA, CDR2 YNFKEQ. V gave up 3 bases and J gave up 7 bases; unmatched junction bases: 10. CDR3 in DNA: TGTGCCAGCAGCCAGGGGACAGGGGGACGGACTCTTGAAAAACTGTTTTTT. This sequence encodes CASSQGTGGRTLEKLFF.

This clone was picked up one time. The chain links TRBV28 to TRBJ2-7; tentative D call: TRBD1 (5 bases). The CDR3 is 13 residues long. The germline V gene has CDR1 MDHEN and CDR2 SYDVKM. The V gene lost 2 bases and the J gene lost 3 bases, with 8 bases spanning the gap. The CDR3 region is CASSLKDNYEQYF. The CDR3 nucleotides read TGTGCCAGCAGTTTAAAGGACAACTACGAGCAGTACTTC.

The chain couples TRBV19 to TRBJ2-2, with TRBD1 identical over 8 bases. This CDR3 contains 16 residues. From germline, CDR1 is LNHDA and CDR2 SQIVND (reference sequence). J was trimmed by 4 bases and V by 5 bases; bases with no gene match: 9. CDR3 protein: CASSSSGGPSTGELFF. As DNA, the CDR3 is TGTGCCAGTAGTTCCTCAGGGGGCCCTAGCACCGGGGAGCTGTTTTTT.

This chain uses TRBV7-2 with TRBJ2-2, with D tentatively TRBD2 (6 bases). In germline, CDR1 is SGHTA, CDR2 FQGNSA. This CDR3 is 16 amino acids long. Trimming cost V 2 bases and J 5 bases, with 15 bases left between them. Written as DNA, the CDR3 is TGTGCCAGCAGCTTATGGTCGGGAGTCTTGACCGGGGAGCTGTTTTTT. It specifies CASSLWSGVLTGELFF.

CDR3 in DNA: TGTGCCAGCAGTCACGGGCAGGGGCCGAGCACTGAAGCTTTCTTT. The encoded protein is CASSHGQGPSTEAFF. The chain joins TRBV6-5 to TRBJ1-1, with D tentatively TRBD1 (6 bases). The length of the CDR3 is 15 residues. In germline, CDR1 is MNHEY, CDR2 SVGAGI. V was cut by 5 bases and J by 4 bases, with 17 bases left in between.

The gene calls are TRBV28 and TRBJ2-7, with 8 bases matching TRBD1. The junction had 11 bases not matched to a gene; V was cut back by 4 bases and J by 0 bases. The CDR3 covers 17 residues. From germline, CDR1 is MDHEN and CDR2 SYDVKM. In DNA, the CDR3 is TGTGCCAGCAGTTCTGGGGTCAGGGGGCTTTTCTCCTACGAGCAGTACTTC. Amino acids: CASSSGVRGLFSYEQYF.

This clone has more than one count but fewer than ten. The chain links TRBV10-3 to TRBJ1-1; no clear D. CDR1 ENHRY and CDR2 SYGVKD come from the germline V gene. This CDR3 has 12 amino acids. The V gene lost 4 bases and the J gene lost 1 base, with 4 bases spanning the gap. The CDR3 spells CAISGRNTEAFF. In DNA form, the CDR3 reads TGTGCCATCAGTGGCAGGAACACTGAAGCTTTCTTT.

The V gene is TRBV5-1, the J gene TRBJ2-5, with 7 bases identical to TRBD1. The CDR3 is made up of 15 amino acids. The V gene's germline CDR1 is SGHRS and CDR2 YFSETQ. V lost 3 bases to trimming and J lost 4 bases; unmatched junction nucleotides: 9. Here the CDR3 DNA reads TGCGCCAGCAGCTCCGAGGGGGCCCTCCGAGAGACCCAGTACTTC. Protein product: CASSSEGALRETQYF. Drawing the rest from reference TRBV5-1 and TRBJ2-5, the complete variable domain is KAGVTQTPRYLIKTRGQQVTLSCSPISGHRSVSWYQQTPGQGLQFLFEYFSETQRNKGNFPGRFSGRQFSNSRSEMNVSTLELGDSALYLCASSSEGALRETQYFGPGTRLLVL.

The chain couples TRBV4-2 to TRBJ1-2, with D unclear. V gave up 0 bases and J gave up 8 bases, with 13 bases separating them. CDR1 is LGHNA and CDR2 is YNFKEQ in the germline V gene. This CDR3 is 14 amino acids long. CDR3: CASSQDSGLRGYTF. The CDR3 DNA is TGTGCCAGCAGCCAAGATTCAGGACTGCGGGGCTACACCTTC.

The V call is TRBV5-1, the J call TRBJ2-1, with 14 nucleotides matching TRBD2. The CDR3 is 18 residues long. The V gene end was trimmed by 4 bases and the J gene end by 4 bases; junction bases not matched to a gene: 10. Germline V gene sequence: CDR1 SGHRS, CDR2 YFSETQ. This CDR3 is CASSVGLAGEAAYNEQFF. The DNA for the CDR3 is TGCGCCAGCAGCGTGGGACTAGCGGGAGAGGCGGCATACAATGAGCAGTTCTTC.

The V gene is TRBV7-8, the J gene TRBJ2-7; TRBD1 agrees at 8 bases. Germline V gene sequence: CDR1 SGHVS, CDR2 FQNEAQ. After removal of 3 bases from V and 3 bases from J, the junction contained 7 bases not matched to a gene. The length of the CDR3 is 15 residues. CDR3 loop: CASSFGQGKIYEQYF. As DNA, the CDR3 is TGTGCCAGCAGCTTCGGACAGGGAAAGATCTACGAGCAGTACTTC.

In DNA, the CDR3 is TGCGCCAGCAGCTTTGCAAGACTAGCGCTCTCCTACAATGAGCAGTTCTTC. Translation: CASSFARLALSYNEQFF. This chain joins TRBV5-1 and TRBJ2-1, with TRBD2 identical over 8 bases. J gave up 0 bases and V 2 bases, and 7 bases lay outside the gene matches. The germline CDR1 and CDR2 sequences are SGHRS and YFSETQ. This CDR3 contains 17 residues. The complete variable domain, with remaining parts taken from reference TRBV5-1 and TRBJ2-1, reads KAGVTQTPRYLIKTRGQQVTLSCSPISGHRSVSWYQQTPGQGLQFLFEYFSETQRNKGNFPGRFSGRQFSNSRSEMNVSTLELGDSALYLCASSFARLALSYNEQFFGPGTRLTVL.

This clone turned up a few times. The V gene is TRBV4-3, the J gene TRBJ1-3; D not certain. V was cut by 5 bases and J by 0 bases, with 14 bases left in between. This CDR3 contains 16 residues. Germline V lookup: CDR1 LGHNA, CDR2 YSLEER. CDR3 nucleotide sequence: TGCGCCAGCAGCAACACTGGGGAGTCCTCTGGAAACACCATATATTTT. It specifies CASSNTGESSGNTIYF.